Listed here are 31 T cell receptor beta chains from one sample, sequenced in a study of neoadjuvant anti-PD-1 for oral cavity cancer. The assay was immunoSEQ multiplex PCR, and TCRdb's table has in-frame clones only and misses some. This table has about 13,000 clones, 67% appearing once. The time point was: after neoadjuvant nivolumab, at surgical resection. The source was PBMCs, collected after nivolumab (anti-PD-1) treatment. All receptors derive from a person aged 35-80 years with oral cavity squamous cell carcinoma.

The chain employs TRBV7-8 and TRBJ1-2; D ambiguous. The CDR3 is 13 amino acids. Germline V lookup: CDR1 SGHVS, CDR2 FQNEAQ. V was shortened by 1 base and J by 2 bases, with 5 bases between the two germline ends. CDR3 sequence (DNA): TGTGCCAGCAGCTTAGTAGTAAACTATGGCTACACCTTC. It is translated as CASSLVVNYGYTF.

This clone was observed a few times. The V and J genes are TRBV29-1 and TRBJ2-3; D perhaps matches TRBD2 (5 bases). The CDR3 runs to 14 residues. Germline-derived CDR1 and CDR2 are SQVTM and ANQGSEA. V lost 3 bases and J lost 4, with 14 bases in between. This CDR3 is CSVEDGIKPDTQYF. The CDR3 bases are TGCAGCGTTGAGGACGGGATAAAGCCAGATACGCAGTATTTT.

CDR3 protein: CASIGINTGELFF. CDR3 DNA: TGTGCCAGCATCGGCATAAACACCGGGGAGCTGTTTTTT. The V gene is TRBV6-1, the J gene TRBJ2-2; D remains ambiguous. This CDR3 contains 13 residues. The V and J ends lost 7 bases and 2 bases respectively, with 8 bases between them. CDR1 is MNHNS, CDR2 SASEGT, per germline.

The V gene is TRBV19, the J gene TRBJ2-1; 7 positions agree with TRBD1. The CDR3 is 13 residues long. The germline CDR1 and CDR2 sequences are LNHDA and SQIVND (reference sequence). With 10 bases clipped from V and 13 bases from J, the junction kept 16 bases outside the gene matches. The CDR3 DNA is TGTGCCACCACGAGGGGGACAGCCTACCTTCAGTTCTTC. Translation: CATTRGTAYLQFF.

The chain uses TRBV15 and TRBJ1-3; D gene ambiguous. The germline V gene encodes CDR1 LNHNV and CDR2 YYDKDF (reference sequence). The CDR3 is made up of 15 amino acids. Trimming pared 3 bases from V and 0 bases from J, leaving 9 bases between. CDR3 amino acids: CATSRTASSGNTIYF. CDR3 sequence (DNA): TGTGCCACCAGCAGGACGGCGAGCTCTGGAAACACCATATATTTT.

The rearrangement joins TRBV7-9 to TRBJ1-1; a weak D match, TRBD1 (6 bases). Germline V lookup: CDR1 SEHNR, CDR2 FQNEAQ (reference sequence). The ends were cut back, 7 bases at V and 1 base at J, with 13 bases in the middle. The CDR3 contains 14 residues. For the CDR3, the DNA is TGTGCCAGCAACCTTTTGACAGGGAACACTGAAGCTTTCTTT. This sequence encodes CASNLLTGNTEAFF.

V gene TRBV4-1 combines with J gene TRBJ2-3; D is perhaps TRBD1 or TRBD2 (5 bases each). The length of the CDR3 is 16 residues. Trimming shortened V by 0 bases and J by 0 bases, and 10 bases separated the two germline ends. Germline-derived CDR1 and CDR2 are MGHRA and YSYEKL. The CDR3 sequence is CASSQEGTTSTDTQYF. The CDR3 nucleotides read TGCGCCAGCAGCCAAGAAGGGACCACAAGCACAGATACGCAGTATTTT.

J is TRBJ2-5 and V is TRBV6-4, with 9 positions matching TRBD2. CDR1 is MRHNA, CDR2 SNTAGT, per germline. Losses at the gene ends were 10 bases for V and 2 bases for J; bases not matched to a gene: 14. This CDR3 is 16 amino acids long. In DNA form, the CDR3 reads TGTGCCAACCGGGACAAAGCGGGAGGAGGGCAAGAGACCCAGTACTTC. Protein sequence: CANRDKAGGGQETQYF.

The chain recombines TRBV9 with TRBJ2-7; D possibly matches TRBD1 or TRBD2 (6 bases each). V was trimmed by 0 bases and J by 0 bases, leaving 10 bases between them. The CDR3 loop spans 15 amino acids. Per germline, CDR1 SGDLS and CDR2 YYNGEE. The CDR3 here is CASSVGGGGSYEQYF. CDR3 in DNA: TGTGCCAGCAGCGTAGGAGGGGGAGGCTCCTACGAGCAGTACTTC.

This clone occurred a few times. The chain combines TRBV10-2 with TRBJ2-1, with D perhaps TRBD2 (5 bases). CDR3 size: 12 residues. CDR1 and CDR2 (germline): WSHSY, SAAADI. Trimming removed 8 bases at V and 9 bases at J, with 14 bases between. The CDR3 DNA follows: TGCGCCAGCCTCGGGGAGTCCCCTGAGCAGTTCTTC. This sequence encodes CASLGESPEQFF.

The rearrangement links TRBV7-2 to TRBJ2-2; no clear D gene. CDR1 is SGHTA, CDR2 FQGNSA, per germline. Deletions cut 1 base from V and 6 bases from J, with 12 bases between. CDR3 length: 15 amino acids. As DNA, the CDR3 is TGTGCCAGCAGCTTAGAGTCTGCTGGGGCCGGGGAGCTGTTTTTT. Protein product: CASSLESAGAGELFF.

This clone showed up just a few times. The chain recombines TRBV7-9 with TRBJ2-7; 7 positions match TRBD2. Germline CDR1 reads SEHNR; CDR2 reads FQNEAQ (reference sequence). This CDR3 is 14 amino acids long. V was pared by 5 bases and J by 4 bases, with 8 bases of the junction left unmatched. The CDR3 is CASSHRDYTYEQYF. The CDR3 nucleotides are TGTGCCAGCAGCCACCGGGACTATACTTACGAGCAGTACTTC.

V usage is TRBV5-6 and J usage is TRBJ2-5; 7 bases match TRBD2. The CDR3 is 18 residues long. Germline V lookup: CDR1 SGHDT, CDR2 YYEEEE. J lost 3 bases, V lost 4 bases, and 18 bases had no gene match. The CDR3 region has the DNA TGTGCCAGCAGCGGTCCCTTGGGCGGGAGTACCCCAGAAGAGACCCAGTACTTC. Amino acid sequence: CASSGPLGGSTPEETQYF.

The V call is TRBV6-6, the J call TRBJ1-1; D is unclear. The length of the CDR3 is 13 residues. The ends were cut back, 7 bases at V and 5 bases at J, with 14 bases in the middle. CDR1 is MNHNY, CDR2 SVGAGI, per germline (reference sequence). This CDR3 is CASTAERETEAFF. The DNA for the CDR3 is TGTGCCAGCACCGCGGAGAGAGAGACTGAAGCTTTCTTT.

This chain uses TRBV4-2 with TRBJ2-3; 8 bases are shared with TRBD2. Germline V CDR1 and CDR2: LGHNA, YNFKEQ. The CDR3 is 18 amino acids. Trimming at V came to 0 bases and at J to 3 bases, leaving 11 bases not matched to a gene. The CDR3 here is CASSQDLRISGTTDTQYF. CDR3 DNA sequence: TGTGCCAGCAGCCAAGATCTTAGGATTAGCGGGACGACAGATACGCAGTATTTT.

This rearrangement joins TRBV4-1 to TRBJ1-5, with 7 bases matching TRBD1. Germline CDR1 is MGHRA and CDR2 is YSYEKL. V lost 1 base to trimming and J lost 0 bases; unmatched junction nucleotides: 6. The CDR3 totals 17 residues. As DNA, the CDR3 is TGCGCCAGCAGCCAAGGGAGGGACAGAAATAGCAATCAGCCCCAGCATTTT. Protein sequence: CASSQGRDRNSNQPQHF.

The V gene is TRBV7-9, the J gene TRBJ2-5; D might be TRBD2 (5 bases). Trimming took off 0 bases at V and 5 bases at J, with 13 bases between the two ends. Germline CDR1 SEHNR, CDR2 FQNEAQ (reference sequence). This CDR3 has 15 amino acids. The CDR3 bases are TGTGCCAGCAGCTTAGCGTCGGCTAGCCGGGAGACCCAGTACTTC. It yields the protein CASSLASASRETQYF. The full variable domain, rest sourced from reference TRBV7-9 and TRBJ2-5, is DTGVSQNPRHKITKRGQNVTFRCDPISEHNRLYWYRQTLGQGPEFLTYFQNEAQLEKSRLLSDRFSAERPKGSFSTLEIQRTEQGDSAMYLCASSLASASRETQYFGPGTRLLVL.

V usage is TRBV6-5 and J usage is TRBJ2-5; TRBD2 matches at 7 bases. V shed 5 bases and J 9 bases; nucleotides not matched to a gene: 12. Germline loops: CDR1 MNHEY, CDR2 SVGAGI. The CDR3 is made up of 14 amino acids. The DNA of the CDR3 is TGTGCCAGCAGTGAATCAGCGGGATCCTCCCCCCAGTACTTC. It is translated as CASSESAGSSPQYF.

The chain couples TRBV10-1 to TRBJ2-3; D gene ambiguous. The V end lost 3 bases, the J end lost 5 bases, and 12 bases lay between the germline ends. From germline, CDR1 is WNHNN and CDR2 SYGVQD (reference sequence). The CDR3 sequence is 14 residues long. The chain's CDR3 is CASSDGVAVDTQYF. Here the CDR3 DNA reads TGCGCCAGCAGTGACGGCGTTGCGGTAGATACGCAGTATTTT.

The sample holds a few counts of this clone. This chain joins TRBV10-2 and TRBJ2-7, with TRBD2 matching 7 bases. Germline V gene lookup returns CDR1 WSHSY and CDR2 SAAADI. V shed 3 bases, J shed 3 bases, and the junction held 5 bases outside the gene matches. This CDR3 is 14 amino acids long. CDR3 nucleotides: TGCGCCAGCAGTGATCGGGGAGGGAACTACGAGCAGTACTTC. Translation gives CASSDRGGNYEQYF.

This clone was picked up one time. The chain is built from TRBV6-5 and TRBJ1-4; TRBD1 matches at 7 bases. CDR3 length: 15 amino acids. J lost 3 bases, V lost 6 bases, and 7 bases had no gene match. Germline V gene lookup returns CDR1 MNHEY and CDR2 SVGAGI. CDR3 loop: CASSRGTASNEKLFF. In DNA form, the CDR3 reads TGTGCCAGCAGCCGCGGGACAGCGTCTAATGAAAAACTGTTTTTT.

The chain joins TRBV6-1 to TRBJ2-7; D unresolved. Germline CDR1 is MNHNS and CDR2 is SASEGT. The CDR3 sequence is 11 residues long. V dropped 6 bases and J dropped 3 bases, with 6 bases sitting between them. DNA for the CDR3: TGTGCCAGCAGATACAGCTACGAGCAGTACTTC. Protein sequence: CASRYSYEQYF.

This clone showed up just once. The chain joins TRBV28 to TRBJ2-7, with a tentative D call TRBD1 (5 bases). From germline, CDR1 is MDHEN and CDR2 SYDVKM. V lost 5 bases, J lost 2 bases, and 10 bases lay in between. This CDR3 is 13 amino acids long. CDR3 sequence: CASSLQEPYEQYF. DNA for the CDR3: TGTGCCAGCAGTCTACAGGAGCCCTACGAGCAGTACTTC.

Only a few counts were recorded for this clone. V usage is TRBV19 and J usage is TRBJ2-7; a weak D match, TRBD1 (6 bases). The germline V gene has CDR1 LNHDA and CDR2 SQIVND (reference sequence). The CDR3 runs 14 residues. The germline V and J ends were trimmed by 4 bases and 0 bases, with 10 bases remaining between them. CDR3 DNA sequence: TGTGCCAGTAGTACAGGGGACGGCTCCTACGAGCAGTACTTC. Its translation: CASSTGDGSYEQYF. The whole variable domain, remainder taken from reference TRBV19 and TRBJ2-7, is DGGITQSPKYLFRKEGQNVTLSCEQNLNHDAMYWYRQDPGQGLRLIYYSQIVNDFQKGDIAEGYSVSREKKESFPLTVTSAQKNPTAFYLCASSTGDGSYEQYFGPGTRLTVT.

This clone was seen a few times. The rearrangement uses TRBV5-1 and TRBJ2-2, with 7 bases fitting TRBD2. Germline V gives CDR1 SGHRS, CDR2 YFSETQ. This CDR3 region has 14 residues. V trimming: 2 bases; J trimming: 4 bases; junction bases outside the gene matches: 2. CDR3 amino acids: CASSLRTSTGELFF. DNA of the CDR3: TGCGCCAGCAGCTTAAGGACTAGCACCGGGGAGCTGTTTTTT.

For the CDR3, the DNA is TGTGCCAGCAGCCCGCTTGAGGGTATTCAGTATTTT. Translating gives CASSPLEGIQYF. This rearrangement joins TRBV7-9 to TRBJ2-3, with D perhaps TRBD2 (5 bases). V was cut by 5 bases and J by 12 bases, with 15 bases left in between. Germline V lookup: CDR1 SEHNR, CDR2 FQNEAQ (reference sequence). This CDR3 has 12 residues.

The rearrangement links TRBV2 to TRBJ1-5, with 7 bases aligning to TRBD1. The V gene's germline CDR1 is SNHLY and CDR2 FYNNEI. The CDR3 has 14 amino acids. J was trimmed by 10 bases and V by 4 bases; bases with no gene match: 10. In nucleotides, the CDR3 is TGTGCCAGCAGTGGGGGACAGCGAGTAAGCCCCCAGCATTTT. This gives the protein CASSGGQRVSPQHF. Full variable domain (outside the CDR3, taken from reference TRBV2 and TRBJ1-5): EPEVTQTPSHQVTQMGQEVILRCVPISNHLYFYWYRQILGQKVEFLVSFYNNEISEKSEIFDDQFSVERPDGSNFTLKIRSTKLEDSAMYFCASSGGQRVSPQHFGDGTRLSIL.

The chain employs TRBV7-9 and TRBJ2-7, with D perhaps given as TRBD1 or TRBD2 (5 bases each). The germline V and J ends were trimmed by 5 bases and 2 bases, with 10 bases remaining between them. The CDR3 length is 13 residues. CDR1 and CDR2 (germline): SEHNR, FQNEAQ (reference sequence). The CDR3 DNA sequence: TGTGCCAGCAGCCCCAAGGGACCCTACGAGCAGTACTTC. Its protein product is CASSPKGPYEQYF.

This chain uses TRBV6-8 with TRBJ1-4; D uncertain. V gave up 6 bases and J gave up 8 bases, with 19 bases separating them. Germline lookup yields CDR1 MNHGY and CDR2 SAAAGT. This CDR3 comprises 15 residues. CDR3 bases: TGTGCCAGCAGCCCCCGCGGGCACCGCCAGGAAAAACTGTTTTTT. As protein: CASSPRGHRQEKLFF.

The chain employs TRBV5-1 and TRBJ2-5; the D is unclear. Germline V gene sequence: CDR1 SGHRS, CDR2 YFSETQ. The CDR3 is 13 amino acids. V lost 2 bases to trimming and J lost 7 bases, with 12 bases between them. The CDR3 DNA reads TGCGCCAGCAGCTTTCGGACGGAAGGGACCCAGTACTTC. Translation: CASSFRTEGTQYF.

This clone showed up just a few times. This chain connects TRBV7-8 to TRBJ1-4, with D unclear. CDR1 and CDR2 (germline): SGHVS, FQNEAQ. The CDR3 contains 14 residues. The V gene lost 4 bases and the J gene lost 0 bases, with 6 bases spanning the gap. This CDR3 is CASSSASTNEKLFF. Here the CDR3 DNA reads TGTGCCAGCAGCTCCGCATCAACTAATGAAAAACTGTTTTTT. Combining the CDR3 with reference TRBV7-8 and TRBJ1-4 gives the whole variable domain GAGVSQSPRYKVAKRGQDVALRCDPISGHVSLFWYQQALGQGPEFLTYFQNEAQLDKSGLPSDRFFAERPEGSVSTLKIQRTQQEDSAVYLCASSSASTNEKLFFGSGTQLSVL.